Listed below are T cell receptor beta chains from one sample, sequenced in a study of regulatory T cells in long-lasting Graves disease. MiXCR was run by TCRdb on the multiplex PCR reads, yielding one entry per CDR3 protein. The sample holds 620,000 or so distinct CDR3 sequences; 15% to 20% are singletons and the top ten take 15% to 20%. This sample also appeared in a second study, on T cells in Graves' hyperthyroidism and ophthalmopathy.

The source material was peripheral blood mononuclear cells (PBMCs), sampled at new diagnosis, from a patient treated with antithyroid drugs. The receptors stem from a woman aged 25-40 years with Graves disease. The CDR3 runs from the conserved cysteine through the conserved F or W. The order of the fields is D gene, J gene, V gene, clone size, CDR3 DNA, CDR3 protein. The D gene is left open where the match is weak. The listing skips clone size in some rows; elsewhere it reads once, few, many or a size class.

-,TRBJ1-4,TRBV7-2,few,TGTGCCAGCAGCTTCCGTTATGTCGGCACTACTAATGAAAAACTGTTTTTT,CASSFRYVGTTNEKLFF
TRBD1,TRBJ1-4,TRBV18,-,TGTGCCAGCTCACCTCGACAGGGGTGGGAAAAACTGTTTTTT,CASSPRQGWEKLFF
TRBD1,TRBJ1-5,TRBV19,-,TGTGCCAGTAGTGTTAAGACAGGGGGCGGTCAGCCCCAGCATTTT,CASSVKTGGGQPQHF
TRBD1,TRBJ1-4,TRBV7-2,many,TGTGCCAGCAGCTCGGCAGGACAGGGCGGGGGTGAAAAACTGTTTTTT,CASSSAGQGGGEKLFF
TRBD2,TRBJ2-1,TRBV20-1,-,TGCAGTGCTAGAGCGGGGCTAGCGGGAGCCCCATGGAATGAGCAGTTCTTC,CSARAGLAGAPWNEQFF
-,TRBJ1-6,TRBV20-1,few,TGCAGTGCTCTAAACCTCGGTCTGAAACCTTCACCCCTCCACTTT,CSALNLGLKPSPLHF
-,TRBJ2-3,TRBV29-1,-,TGCAGCGTTGACCGGGGCTTTAGCACAGATACGCAGTATTTT,CSVDRGFSTDTQYF
TRBD1,TRBJ1-6,TRBV2,many,TGTGCCAGCAGCGCCGGGACAGGGAAATCACCCCTCCACTTT,CASSAGTGKSPLHF
-,TRBJ1-3,TRBV16,-,TGTGCCAGCAGCCAATGGCCGTCCGGGCAGTGCTATTTT,CASSQWPSGQCYF
-,TRBJ1-6,TRBV28,many,TGTGCCAGCAGACCCGGACAGAGCTATAATTCACCCCTCCACTTT,CASRPGQSYNSPLHF
-,TRBJ2-3,TRBV12-3/TRBV12-4,many,TGTGCCTGCCTGCGGAAAGGCGGCACAGATACGCAGTATTTT,CACLRKGGTDTQYF
-,TRBJ1-2,TRBV3-1,-,TGTGCCAGCAGCCAAAACACCTATGGCTACACCTTC,CASSQNTYGYTF
-,TRBJ1-3,TRBV5-1,-,TGCGTCAGCAGCTCCGGACTGAGCTCTGGAAACACCATATATTTT,CVSSSGLSSGNTIYF
TRBD2,TRBJ2-1,TRBV6-2/TRBV6-3,many,TGTGCCAGCAGTTACGGGACTAGTAGGGATGAGCAGTTCTTC,CASSYGTSRDEQFF
TRBD1,TRBJ1-2,TRBV6-1,many,TGTGCCAGCAGTGAAGTACCGGGACAGGATCCATACACCTTC,CASSEVPGQDPYTF
-,TRBJ2-5,TRBV5-1,-,TGCGCCAGCAGCTTGATAGCCGGCGTCCTCCAGGAGACCCAGTACTTC,CASSLIAGVLQETQYF
TRBD1,TRBJ2-5,TRBV7-8,-,TGTGCCAGCAGCTTCCAGGGACCCGACAGGGGTGGAGAGACCCAGTACTTC,CASSFQGPDRGGETQYF
TRBD1,TRBJ2-3,TRBV9,few,TGTGCCAGCAGCGTCAAGACAGGGGGTAAAGATACGCAGTATTTT,CASSVKTGGKDTQYF
-,TRBJ2-1,TRBV7-8,many,TGTGCCAGCAGCAAGAACAATGAGCAGTTCTTC,CASSKNNEQFF
-,TRBJ1-5,TRBV19,many,TGTGCCAGTAGTATCACCCCAGAGGCAGACCTTCAGCCCCAGCATTTT,CASSITPEADLQPQHF
TRBD1,TRBJ1-2,TRBV6-1,few,TGTGCCGCCACAGGGGAAGGGGGGTGGAGTGGCTACACCTTC,CAATGEGGWSGYTF
TRBD2,TRBJ2-3,TRBV18,few,TGTGCCAGCTCAACCTCTAGCGGGAGGGCGACAGATACGCAGTATTTT,CASSTSSGRATDTQYF
-,TRBJ2-7,TRBV5-1,-,TGCGCCAGCAGCTTGAAGGGGCACTACGAGCAGTACTTC,CASSLKGHYEQYF